The sample holds a few counts of the clone carrying this T cell receptor beta chain. Its antigen is undetermined. This specimen belongs to a study of graft-versus-host responses after intestinal transplantation. Libraries were prepared by immunoSEQ multiplex PCR; TCRdb keeps only in-frame clonotypes and omits some of them. The table lists approximately 3,500 clones, around 75% of them singletons. Time point: postoperative day 105 after intestinal transplantation (dayNNNN = postoperative day). Graft specimens yielded both intraepithelial and lamina propria lymphocytes. Broader study findings: GvH clones surfaced in recipient marrow, some emerging earlier in ileum or blood.

This specimen consisted of ileum tissue, obtained 105 days after intestinal transplantation. The receptor's source is a human patient who received an intestinal transplant, so some T cells may come from the graft donor.

Written as DNA, the CDR3 is TGTGCCAGCAGCTTAGGTCCGACCGGGGAGCTGTTTTTT. Its protein product is CASSLGPTGELFF. This chain connects TRBV11-2 to TRBJ2-2; no clear D gene. Trimming removed 1 base at V and 5 bases at J, with 5 bases between. The CDR3 covers 13 residues. The germline V gene encodes CDR1 SGHAT and CDR2 FQNNGV.